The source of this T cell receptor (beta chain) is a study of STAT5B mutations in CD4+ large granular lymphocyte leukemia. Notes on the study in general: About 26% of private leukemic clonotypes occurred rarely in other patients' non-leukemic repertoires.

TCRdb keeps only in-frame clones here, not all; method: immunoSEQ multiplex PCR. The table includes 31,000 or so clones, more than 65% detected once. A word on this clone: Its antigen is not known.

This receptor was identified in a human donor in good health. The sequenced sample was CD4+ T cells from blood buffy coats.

CDR3 nucleotides: TGTGCCAGCAGGGCCAGGGGGCTAGACTCTGGCTACACCTTC. It translates to CASRARGLDSGYTF. The V call is TRBV6-1, the J call TRBJ1-2, with TRBD1 matching 8 bases. Per the germline V gene, CDR1 is MNHNS and CDR2 is SASEGT. J was trimmed by 7 bases and V by 6 bases; bases with no gene match: 10. The CDR3 is made up of 14 amino acids.